Below, 4 T cell receptor beta chains from the same sample are listed, as sequenced in a study of identical twins. One entry per CDR3 protein, called by TCRdb with MiXCR from the 5' RACE reads. Seen here are nearly 650,000 distinct CDR3 sequences, under 8.5% observed once, and the top ten hold approximately 1.5%. This sample also appeared in a second study, on yellow fever vaccine responses in identical twins.

The sequencing input was PBMCs. The receptors derive from a young woman in good health.

The rearrangement links TRBV20-1 to TRBJ1-1; weak D call: TRBD1 (6 bases). Germline-derived CDR1 and CDR2 are DFQATT and SNEGSKA (reference sequence). This CDR3 region has 15 residues. The germline V and J ends were trimmed by 3 bases and 0 bases, with 14 bases remaining between them. The CDR3 region is CSASRTVRMNTEAFF. CDR3 nucleotides: TGCAGTGCTAGCAGGACAGTCCGTATGAACACTGAAGCTTTCTTT.

This clonotype turned up a few times. This chain uses TRBV29-1 with TRBJ1-2; D not certain. CDR3 size: 11 residues. V was clipped by 0 bases and J by 8 bases, with 7 bases between them. Germline V gene lookup returns CDR1 SQVTM and CDR2 ANQGSEA. The CDR3 bases are TGCAGCGTTGAAGAAGCCCGGGGCTACACCTTC. Amino acid sequence: CSVEEARGYTF.

The rearrangement links TRBV29-1 to TRBJ2-3; D is undetermined. V lost 4 bases to trimming and J lost 6 bases, with 8 bases between them. Germline V gives CDR1 SQVTM, CDR2 ANQGSEA. The CDR3 covers 11 residues. The CDR3 reads CSVVGWDTQYF. CDR3 in DNA: TGCAGCGTTGTAGGGTGGGATACGCAGTATTTT.

The rearrangement links TRBV7-2 to TRBJ1-5, with TRBD1 as a possible D gene (5 bases). This CDR3 region has 15 residues. The germline CDR1 and CDR2 sequences are SGHTA and FQGNSA. V was trimmed by 1 base and J by 7 bases, leaving 14 bases between them. The CDR3 sequence: CASSLVWQGTQPQHF. The CDR3 DNA reads TGTGCCAGCAGCTTAGTGTGGCAGGGAACCCAGCCCCAGCATTTT.